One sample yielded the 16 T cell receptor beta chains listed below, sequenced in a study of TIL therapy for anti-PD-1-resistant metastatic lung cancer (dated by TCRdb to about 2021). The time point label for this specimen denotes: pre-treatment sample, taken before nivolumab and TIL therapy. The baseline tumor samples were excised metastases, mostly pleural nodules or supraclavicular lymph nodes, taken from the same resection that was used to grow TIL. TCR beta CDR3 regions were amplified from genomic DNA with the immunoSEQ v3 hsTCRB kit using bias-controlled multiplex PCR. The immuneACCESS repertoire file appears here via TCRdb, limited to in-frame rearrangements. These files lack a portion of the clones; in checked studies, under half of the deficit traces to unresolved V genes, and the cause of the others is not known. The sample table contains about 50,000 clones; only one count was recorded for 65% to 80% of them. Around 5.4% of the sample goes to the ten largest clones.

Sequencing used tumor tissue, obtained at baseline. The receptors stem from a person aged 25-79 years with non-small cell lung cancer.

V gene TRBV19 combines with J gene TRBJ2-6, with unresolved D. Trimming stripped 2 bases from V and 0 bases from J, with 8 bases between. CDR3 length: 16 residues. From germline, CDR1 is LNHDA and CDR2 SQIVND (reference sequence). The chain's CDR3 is CASSISRVSGANVLTF. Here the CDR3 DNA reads TGTGCCAGTAGTATATCACGGGTCTCTGGGGCCAACGTCCTGACTTTC.

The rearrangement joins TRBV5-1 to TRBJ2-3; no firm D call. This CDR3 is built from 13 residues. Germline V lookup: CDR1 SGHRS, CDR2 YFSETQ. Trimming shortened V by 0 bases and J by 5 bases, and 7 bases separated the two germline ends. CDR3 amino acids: CASSLGGLDTQYF. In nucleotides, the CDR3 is TGCGCCAGCAGCTTGGGAGGATTAGATACGCAGTATTTT.

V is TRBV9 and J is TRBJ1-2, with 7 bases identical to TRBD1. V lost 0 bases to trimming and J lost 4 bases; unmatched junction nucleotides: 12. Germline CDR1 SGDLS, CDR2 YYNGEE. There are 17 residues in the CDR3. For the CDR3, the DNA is TGTGCCAGCAGCGTAGATCCCGTGAACAGGGGACCCTATGGCTACACCTTC. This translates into CASSVDPVNRGPYGYTF.

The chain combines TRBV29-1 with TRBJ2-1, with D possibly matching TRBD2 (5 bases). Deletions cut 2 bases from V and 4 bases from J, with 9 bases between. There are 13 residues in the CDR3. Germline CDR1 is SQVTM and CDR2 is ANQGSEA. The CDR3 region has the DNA TGCAGCGTTGAACTAGCCACGTACAATGAGCAGTTCTTC. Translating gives CSVELATYNEQFF.

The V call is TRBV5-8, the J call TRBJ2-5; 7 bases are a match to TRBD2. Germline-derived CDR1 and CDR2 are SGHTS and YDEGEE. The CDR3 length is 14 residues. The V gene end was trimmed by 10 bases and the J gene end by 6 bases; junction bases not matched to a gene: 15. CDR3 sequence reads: CAGAGSPGRQTQYF. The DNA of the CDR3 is TGTGCCGGAGCGGGGTCGCCAGGGAGGCAGACCCAGTACTTC.

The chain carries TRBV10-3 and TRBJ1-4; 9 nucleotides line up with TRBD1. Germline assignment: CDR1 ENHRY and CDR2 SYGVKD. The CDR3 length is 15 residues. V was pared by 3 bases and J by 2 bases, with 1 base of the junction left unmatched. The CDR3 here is CAISEGQGTNEKLFF. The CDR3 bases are TGTGCCATCAGTGAAGGACAGGGGACTAATGAAAAACTGTTTTTT.

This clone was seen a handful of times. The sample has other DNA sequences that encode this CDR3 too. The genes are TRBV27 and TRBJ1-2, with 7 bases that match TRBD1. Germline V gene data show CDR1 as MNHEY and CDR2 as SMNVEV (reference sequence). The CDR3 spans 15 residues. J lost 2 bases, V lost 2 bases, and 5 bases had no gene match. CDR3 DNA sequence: TGTGCCAGCAGTTTAGGACCACAGGGGAACTATGGCTACACCTTC. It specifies CASSLGPQGNYGYTF.

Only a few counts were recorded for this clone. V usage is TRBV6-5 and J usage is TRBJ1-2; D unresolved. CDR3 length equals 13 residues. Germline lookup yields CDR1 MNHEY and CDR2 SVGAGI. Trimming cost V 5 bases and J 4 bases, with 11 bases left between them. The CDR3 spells CASSPRKGYGYTF. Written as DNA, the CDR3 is TGTGCCAGCAGTCCACGAAAAGGCTATGGCTACACCTTC.

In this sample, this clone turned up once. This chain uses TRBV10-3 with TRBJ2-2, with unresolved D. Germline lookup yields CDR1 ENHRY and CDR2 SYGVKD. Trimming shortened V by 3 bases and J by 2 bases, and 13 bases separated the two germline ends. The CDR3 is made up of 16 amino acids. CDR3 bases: TGTGCCATCAGTGAAAGAAGACGGCTCAACACCGGGGAGCTGTTTTTT. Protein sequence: CAISERRRLNTGELFF.

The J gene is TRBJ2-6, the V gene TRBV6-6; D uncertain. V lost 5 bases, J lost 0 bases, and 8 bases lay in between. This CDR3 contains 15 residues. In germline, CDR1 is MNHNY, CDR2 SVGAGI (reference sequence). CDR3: CASSREFSGANVLTF. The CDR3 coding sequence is TGTGCCAGCAGTCGCGAGTTCTCTGGGGCCAACGTCCTGACTTTC.

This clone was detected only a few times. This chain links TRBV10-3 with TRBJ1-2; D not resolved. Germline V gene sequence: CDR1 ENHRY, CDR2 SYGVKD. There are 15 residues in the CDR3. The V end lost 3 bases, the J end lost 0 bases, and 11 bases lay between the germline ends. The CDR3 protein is CAISDPRSSNYGYTF. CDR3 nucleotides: TGTGCCATCAGTGACCCCAGGAGTTCTAACTATGGCTACACCTTC.

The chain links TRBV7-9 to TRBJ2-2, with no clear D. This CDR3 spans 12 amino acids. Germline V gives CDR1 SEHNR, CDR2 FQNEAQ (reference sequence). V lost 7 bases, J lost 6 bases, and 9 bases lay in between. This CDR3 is CASTPYPGELFF. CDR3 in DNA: TGTGCCAGCACCCCCTACCCCGGGGAGCTGTTTTTT.

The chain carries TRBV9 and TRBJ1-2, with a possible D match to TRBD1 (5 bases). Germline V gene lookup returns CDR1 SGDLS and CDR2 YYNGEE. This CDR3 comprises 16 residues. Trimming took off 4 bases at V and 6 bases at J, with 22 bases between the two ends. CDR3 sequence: CASSPQTTGPGNGYTF. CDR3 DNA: TGTGCCAGCAGCCCTCAGACGACGGGGCCGGGGAATGGCTACACCTTC.

The CDR3 region is CASSSGQGIYDEQFF. CDR3 in DNA: TGTGCCAGCAGCTCTGGACAGGGTATATACGATGAGCAGTTCTTC. V is TRBV11-2 and J is TRBJ2-1, with 8 bases that match TRBD1. Germline values: CDR1 SGHAT, CDR2 FQNNGV. CDR3 size: 15 residues. V shed 4 bases, J shed 8 bases, and the junction held 10 bases outside the gene matches.

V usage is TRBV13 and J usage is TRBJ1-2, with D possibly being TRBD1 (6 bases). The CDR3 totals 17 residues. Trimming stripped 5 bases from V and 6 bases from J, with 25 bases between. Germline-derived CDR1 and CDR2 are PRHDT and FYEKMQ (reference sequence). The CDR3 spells CASSPSDTGRPIHGYTF. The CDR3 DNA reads TGTGCCAGCAGCCCCAGCGACACAGGGAGACCTATACATGGCTACACCTTC.

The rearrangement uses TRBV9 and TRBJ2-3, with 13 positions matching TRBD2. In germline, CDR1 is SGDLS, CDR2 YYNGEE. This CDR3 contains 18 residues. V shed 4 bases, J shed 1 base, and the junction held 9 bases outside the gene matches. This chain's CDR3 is CASSPAAGTSGGTDTQYF. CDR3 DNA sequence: TGTGCCAGCAGCCCAGCAGCCGGGACTAGCGGGGGCACAGATACGCAGTATTTT.